This T cell receptor beta chain stems from a study of T cells in Graves' hyperthyroidism and ophthalmopathy. The patients, who ranged from 18 to 65 in age, presented with newly diagnosed hyperthyroidism lasting under 2 months. Diagnoses rested on clinical symptoms, serum thyroxine and TRAb, thyroid ultrasound and orbital computed tomography. This clonotype was recorded at least ten times. This CDR3 has 14 amino acids. Germline assignment: CDR1 SGHVS and CDR2 FNYEAQ. V lost 8 bases to trimming and J lost 0 bases, with 10 bases between them. RNA transcripts gave rise to amplified TCR beta CDR3 regions. First-round RT-PCR of the TCR CDR3 relied on the HTBI primer set. MiXCR was run by TCRdb on the multiplex PCR reads, yielding one entry per CDR3 protein. The repertoire holds 75,000 to 100,000 distinct CDR3 sequences, with about 37% as singletons.

This receptor was taken from a woman in her 30s with Graves' hyperthyroidism. The specimen was peripheral blood or thyroid tissue (not recorded which). This sequence joins TRBV7-6 and TRBJ2-2; D possibly corresponds to TRBD2 (6 bases). CDR3 DNA sequence: TGTGCCAGCGGGGCGGGACCGAACACCGGGGAGCTGTTTTTT. It translates to CASGAGPNTGELFF.